This is a list of T cell receptor beta chains from one sample in a study of blood T cell repertoires in COVID-19. TCRdb's table, derived via immunoSEQ multiplex PCR, lists solely in-frame clones and lacks some. The sample lists some 150,000 clones, around nine tenths seen once, with roughly 4.3% in the top ten. The sample consisted of peripheral blood. The receptor source for this set is a woman aged 40-49 years with acute or convalescent COVID-19. The CDR3 runs from the conserved cysteine through the conserved F or W. The order of the fields is clone size, D gene, CDR3 length, V gene, J gene, CDR3 DNA, CDR3 protein. The D gene is left open where the match is weak. Where a row states a size, it is once, few, many or the class of an expanded clone; other rows omit it.

size: .; D: TRBD2; length: 16; V: TRBV5-1; J: TRBJ2-1; DNA: TGCGCCAGCAGCCTCAGGACTAGCGGGGGGGTGGATGAGCAGTTCTTC; CDR3: CASSLRTSGGVDEQFF
size: .; D: .; length: 15; V: TRBV5-6; J: TRBJ1-4; DNA: TGTGCCAGCAGCTTGGAGGCGCGGGGAGGCGAAAAACTGTTTTTT; CDR3: CASSLEARGGEKLFF
size: .; D: TRBD1; length: 14; V: TRBV28; J: TRBJ1-4; DNA: TGTGCCAGCACCTCGGGACAGCGTGTAGGAAAACTGTTTTTT; CDR3: CASTSGQRVGKLFF
size: .; D: .; length: 11; V: TRBV29-1; J: TRBJ1-2; DNA: TGCAGCGTCCCCGAGGTTTATGGCTACACCTTC; CDR3: CSVPEVYGYTF
size: .; D: .; length: 14; V: TRBV3-1/TRBV3-2; J: TRBJ1-6; DNA: TGTGCCAGCAGCCAAGTATCCTATAATTCACCCCTCCACTTT; CDR3: CASSQVSYNSPLHF
size: .; D: .; length: 13; V: TRBV30; J: TRBJ2-1; DNA: TGTGCCTGGGCTCAGGGGACATACAATGAGCAGTTCTTC; CDR3: CAWAQGTYNEQFF
size: .; D: .; length: 14; V: TRBV11-2; J: TRBJ2-7; DNA: TGTGCCAGCAGCTCAGAGGACAGTTCCTACGAGCAGTACTTC; CDR3: CASSSEDSSYEQYF
size: few; D: .; length: 15; V: TRBV6-6; J: TRBJ1-1; DNA: TGTGCCAGCAGTTGGGGGGGCGCAGGGAACACTGAAGCTTTCTTT; CDR3: CASSWGGAGNTEAFF
size: once; D: TRBD1; length: 16; V: TRBV27; J: TRBJ2-6; DNA: TGTGCCAGCAGTTCTATTCAGGGGGCTGGGGCCAACGTCCTGACTTTC; CDR3: CASSSIQGAGANVLTF
size: .; D: .; length: 17; V: TRBV21-1; J: TRBJ2-1; DNA: TGTGCCAGCAGCAATTCCAGCGGGGAGAGGTCCTACAATGAGCAGTTCTTC; CDR3: CASSNSSGERSYNEQFF
size: .; D: TRBD1; length: 13; V: TRBV7-3; J: TRBJ2-7; DNA: TGTGCCAGCAGCTCGGACAGGGGGTATGAGCAGTACTTC; CDR3: CASSSDRGYEQYF
size: .; D: .; length: 16; V: TRBV3-1/TRBV3-2; J: TRBJ1-5; DNA: TGTGCCAGCAGCCAAGAAGCGGGGATTGGCAATCAGCCCCAGCATTTT; CDR3: CASSQEAGIGNQPQHF
size: .; D: .; length: 13; V: TRBV5-4; J: TRBJ2-5; DNA: TGTGCCAGCAGCCACACAGACCAAGAGACCCAGTACTTC; CDR3: CASSHTDQETQYF
size: .; D: .; length: 16; V: TRBV27; J: TRBJ1-2; DNA: TGTGCCAGCAGTCCGCGCGGGACCTCTACTAACTATGGCTACACCTTC; CDR3: CASSPRGTSTNYGYTF
size: .; D: .; length: 16; V: TRBV11-2; J: TRBJ2-3; DNA: TGTGCCAGCAGCTTGCAAGGGGGTCCCGGGACAGATACGCAGTATTTT; CDR3: CASSLQGGPGTDTQYF
size: .; D: .; length: 15; V: TRBV30; J: TRBJ2-7; DNA: TGTGCCTGGACCCCCGCAGGGGTGTCCTCCTACGAGCAGTACTTC; CDR3: CAWTPAGVSSYEQYF
size: .; D: .; length: 19; V: TRBV7-2; J: TRBJ1-5; DNA: TGTGCCAGCAGCCCCCGGACAGTCTATTTTGGTGCTGGCAATCAGCCCCAGCATTTT; CDR3: CASSPRTVYFGAGNQPQHF
size: .; D: TRBD1; length: 13; V: TRBV7-3; J: TRBJ2-1; DNA: TGTGCCAGCAGCCCGACAGGGGAAGGTGAGCAGTTCTTC; CDR3: CASSPTGEGEQFF
size: .; D: TRBD1; length: 15; V: TRBV5-4; J: TRBJ1-1; DNA: TGTGCCAGCACCCTCGTGGAGGGGGCCGGCACTGAAGCTTTCTTT; CDR3: CASTLVEGAGTEAFF
size: .; D: .; length: 11; V: TRBV12-3/TRBV12-4; J: TRBJ1-1; DNA: TGTGCCAGCAGTTTAGGGCTGTTATCTTTCTTT; CDR3: CASSLGLLSFF
size: .; D: .; length: 14; V: TRBV18; J: TRBJ2-1; DNA: TGTGCCAGCTCCTCCGGGACACCTTACAATGAGCAGTTCTTC; CDR3: CASSSGTPYNEQFF
size: .; D: .; length: 15; V: TRBV28; J: TRBJ2-2; DNA: TGTGCCAGCGGCCGCGGGGGCGCGAACACCGGGGAGCTGTTTTTT; CDR3: CASGRGGANTGELFF
size: .; D: TRBD1; length: 16; V: TRBV7-6; J: TRBJ2-1; DNA: TGTGCCAGCAGCTTAAGCTGGGACAGAACATACAATGAGCAGTTCTTC; CDR3: CASSLSWDRTYNEQFF
size: .; D: TRBD1; length: 15; V: TRBV28; J: TRBJ1-1; DNA: TGTGCCAGTCCTCCCGGACAGGGGAAGAACACTGAAGCTTTCTTT; CDR3: CASPPGQGKNTEAFF
size: once; D: .; length: 14; V: TRBV9; J: TRBJ2-7; DNA: TGTGCCAGCAGCGTACGGGGATTAGGTATCGAGCAGTACTTC; CDR3: CASSVRGLGIEQYF
size: .; D: TRBD1; length: 13; V: TRBV18; J: TRBJ1-2; DNA: TGTGCCAGCTCACCGGACAGGGTCTATGGCTACACCTTC; CDR3: CASSPDRVYGYTF
size: .; D: .; length: 14; V: TRBV30; J: TRBJ2-3; DNA: TGTGCCTGGAGTGTACAAGGACTCGCAGATACGCAGTATTTT; CDR3: CAWSVQGLADTQYF
size: .; D: .; length: 16; V: TRBV7-3; J: TRBJ2-3; DNA: TGTGCCAGCAGCTTATTCGGGGCGGGAAATGCAGATACGCAGTATTTT; CDR3: CASSLFGAGNADTQYF
size: .; D: .; length: 16; V: TRBV4-2; J: TRBJ1-1; DNA: TGTGCCAGCAGCCGGAGAGGGACGGGGGAGTTCACTGAAGCTTTCTTT; CDR3: CASSRRGTGEFTEAFF
size: .; D: TRBD1; length: 15; V: TRBV18; J: TRBJ1-4; DNA: TGTGCCAGCTCACCAAGGACAGGGGGCGATGAAAAACTGTTTTTT; CDR3: CASSPRTGGDEKLFF
size: .; D: TRBD2; length: 13; V: TRBV24-1; J: TRBJ2-2; DNA: TGTGCCACCGCGGGGGGAAGCACCGGGGAGCTGTTTTTT; CDR3: CATAGGSTGELFF
size: once; D: .; length: 14; V: TRBV6-5; J: TRBJ1-2; DNA: TGTGCCAGCAGAAACGGGGGGGACAACTATGGCTACACCTTC; CDR3: CASRNGGDNYGYTF
size: .; D: .; length: 16; V: TRBV4-3; J: TRBJ1-5; DNA: TGCGCCAGCAGCCAAGATATCTCCCGGGGGTATCAGCCCCAGCATTTT; CDR3: CASSQDISRGYQPQHF
size: .; D: .; length: 17; V: TRBV24-1; J: TRBJ2-7; DNA: TGTGCCACCAGTCCCAGCGATCGGACACAGTCCTCCTACGAGCAGTACTTC; CDR3: CATSPSDRTQSSYEQYF
size: .; D: TRBD1; length: 14; V: TRBV29-1; J: TRBJ1-1; DNA: TGCAGCGCAGGACAGGGGGATGTGAACACTGAAGCTTTCTTT; CDR3: CSAGQGDVNTEAFF
size: .; D: .; length: 15; V: TRBV7-2; J: TRBJ1-1; DNA: TGTGCCAGCAGCTTAGCGCCCTCAGGGAACACTGAAGCTTTCTTT; CDR3: CASSLAPSGNTEAFF
size: .; D: TRBD1; length: 16; V: TRBV7-9; J: TRBJ2-1; DNA: TGTGCCAGCACCCCCGGTCGGGACAGGTCCCCCAATGAGCAGTTCTTC; CDR3: CASTPGRDRSPNEQFF
size: .; D: .; length: 14; V: TRBV5-6; J: TRBJ1-5; DNA: TGTGCCAGCAGCTTAGGACAGCGTGGCCAGCCCCAGCATTTT; CDR3: CASSLGQRGQPQHF
size: .; D: .; length: 14; V: TRBV6-2/TRBV6-3; J: TRBJ2-5; DNA: TGTGCCAGCAGCAGGGGGGGGGCTCAAGAGACCCAGTACTTC; CDR3: CASSRGGAQETQYF